The 16 T cell receptor beta chains in this list originate from one sample, sequenced in a study of blood T cell repertoires in COVID-19. Method: immunoSEQ multiplex PCR; TCRdb's copy keeps in-frame clones and lacks some. The sample contains tens of thousands of clones, 85% to 90% of which appear only once. Sequencing used peripheral blood. These receptors were collected from a man in his forties or fifties with active COVID-19.

The V gene is TRBV24-1, the J gene TRBJ2-1; possibly TRBD2 for D (6 bases). Trimming removed 0 bases at V and 6 bases at J, with 8 bases between. Looked up from germline, CDR1 is KGHDR and CDR2 is SFDVKD. This CDR3 has 14 amino acids. CDR3 coding DNA: TGTGCCACCAGTGATTTGGAGACTAGCAATGAGCAGTTCTTC. Protein: CATSDLETSNEQFF.

This clone was seen a single time. The junction shows a germline mismatch at one end, possibly a read error. V and J are TRBV19 and TRBJ1-5, with D maybe TRBD1 (5 bases). Germline V lookup: CDR1 LNHDA, CDR2 SQIVND (reference sequence). This CDR3 comprises 15 residues. This CDR3 is CASTPRGGSNQLQHF. The CDR3 coding sequence is TGTGCCAGTACTCCGCGGGGGGGATCAAATCAGCTCCAGCATTTT.

The J gene is TRBJ1-1, the V gene TRBV18; 7 nucleotides agree with TRBD1. The V gene's germline CDR1 is KGHSH and CDR2 LQKENI. The CDR3 sequence is 14 residues long. J was trimmed by 4 bases and V by 3 bases; bases with no gene match: 5. The CDR3 region is CASSPRDSLTEAFF. DNA of the CDR3: TGTGCCAGCTCACCTAGGGACAGTCTCACTGAAGCTTTCTTT.

CDR3 loop: CATSSTGAGELFF. Here the CDR3 DNA reads TGTGCCACCAGCTCTACCGGGGCCGGGGAGCTGTTTTTT. The chain joins TRBV15 to TRBJ2-2, with TRBD2 as a possible D gene (5 bases). CDR3 size: 13 residues. The germline CDR1 and CDR2 sequences are LNHNV and YYDKDF (reference sequence). V lost 5 bases and J 6 bases, leaving 10 bases between the germline ends. Supplemented by reference TRBV15 and TRBJ2-2, the full variable domain reads DAMVIQNPRYQVTQFGKPVTLSCSQTLNHNVMYWYQQKSSQAPKLLFHYYDKDFNNEADTPDNFQSRRPNTSFCFLDIRSPGLGDTAMYLCATSSTGAGELFFGEGSRLTVL.

This clone qualifies as medium-sized (0.01 to 0.1%). The rearrangement uses TRBV19 and TRBJ2-1; TRBD2 aligns across 15 bases. Germline V lookup: CDR1 LNHDA, CDR2 SQIVND (reference sequence). CDR3 length: 18 amino acids. V was pared by 5 bases and J by 0 bases, with 5 bases of the junction left unmatched. As DNA, the CDR3 is TGTGCCAGTAGTTCTAGGACTAGCGGGAGGGCCTCCTACAATGAGCAGTTCTTC. This codes for CASSSRTSGRASYNEQFF. Variable domain in full (rest from reference TRBV19 and TRBJ2-1): DGGITQSPKYLFRKEGQNVTLSCEQNLNHDAMYWYRQDPGQGLRLIYYSQIVNDFQKGDIAEGYSVSREKKESFPLTVTSAQKNPTAFYLCASSSRTSGRASYNEQFFGPGTRLTVL.

The chain links TRBV7-9 to TRBJ2-3; 7 positions agree with TRBD2. CDR1 and CDR2 (germline): SEHNR, FQNEAQ (reference sequence). Trimming cost V 1 base and J 6 bases; bases outside gene matches: 10. CDR3 length equals 16 residues. DNA of the CDR3: TGTGCCAGCAGCTTAGGGGCTAGCGGCCTTATGGATACGCAGTATTTT. This encodes CASSLGASGLMDTQYF.

The rearrangement joins TRBV11-3 to TRBJ2-1; a weak D match, TRBD2 (7 bases). Germline assignment: CDR1 SGHNT and CDR2 YENEEA. This CDR3 has 16 residues. Trimming took 4 bases from V and 8 from J, leaving 21 bases between them. CDR3 coding DNA: TGTGCCAGCAGCTCTCGCTACTGGGGGGGGCATGATGAGCAGTTCTTC. It is translated as CASSSRYWGGHDEQFF.

This clone occurred once. The CDR3 coding sequence is TGTGCCAGCAGTTTTCGGCGGCAGGGTGTCAGTAATTCACCCCTCCACTTT. The encoded protein is CASSFRRQGVSNSPLHF. This chain connects TRBV27 to TRBJ1-6, with a tentative D call TRBD1 (5 bases). Deletions cut 3 bases from V and 6 bases from J, with 18 bases between. The V gene's germline CDR1 is MNHEY and CDR2 SMNVEV (reference sequence). The CDR3 totals 17 residues.

The chain employs TRBV6-5 and TRBJ1-5, with TRBD1 as a possible D gene (6 bases). Trimming removed 7 bases from V and 5 bases from J, with 12 bases in between. The CDR3 is 13 amino acids. The germline V gene has CDR1 MNHEY and CDR2 SVGAGI. The DNA of the CDR3 is TGTGCCAGCACACCAACAGGGTATCAGCCCCAGCATTTT. Protein sequence: CASTPTGYQPQHF.

V is TRBV5-1 and J is TRBJ2-5, with TRBD1 identical over 7 bases. V was clipped by 4 bases and J by 2 bases; unmatched bases: 2. Germline CDR1 SGHRS, CDR2 YFSETQ. The CDR3 is 13 amino acids. Here the CDR3 reads CASSVGQQETQYF. CDR3 nucleotide sequence: TGCGCCAGCAGCGTGGGACAGCAAGAGACCCAGTACTTC.

The gene calls are TRBV28 and TRBJ1-5; 9 bases match TRBD1. Germline V gives CDR1 MDHEN, CDR2 SYDVKM. Germline trimming cut 4 bases from V and 6 bases from J; bases unmatched to any gene: 4. The CDR3 length is 14 residues. CDR3 nucleotides: TGTGCCAGCAGTTCGGGACAGGGAACTCAGCCCCAGCATTTT. Translated, it gives CASSSGQGTQPQHF.

This clone was counted between two and nine times. Other DNA sequences of this sample code for an identical CDR3. This chain connects TRBV5-1 to TRBJ2-7; TRBD1 matches at 8 bases. The CDR3 sequence is 15 residues long. V lost 0 bases, J lost 1 base, and 3 bases stayed unmatched. CDR1 and CDR2 from the germline V gene are SGHRS and YFSETQ. The DNA of the CDR3 is TGCGCCAGCAGCTTGGGACAGGGGTTTTCCTACGAGCAGTACTTC. Protein product: CASSLGQGFSYEQYF.

The V gene is TRBV6-1, the J gene TRBJ2-1, with D possibly matching TRBD1 (6 bases). The CDR3 covers 14 residues. V shed 0 bases and J shed 3 bases, with 6 bases lying between them. Germline V gene lookup returns CDR1 MNHNS and CDR2 SASEGT. The CDR3 protein is CASSEAGGYNEQFF. CDR3 in DNA: TGTGCCAGCAGTGAAGCAGGGGGCTACAATGAGCAGTTCTTC.

V is TRBV6-6 and J is TRBJ2-5, with 10 nucleotides matching TRBD2. V lost 6 bases and J lost 4; bases outside the gene matches: 8. The germline V gene has CDR1 MNHNY and CDR2 SVGAGI (reference sequence). This CDR3 has 15 amino acids. CDR3 loop: CASSLRAGGRETQYF. In DNA, the CDR3 is TGTGCCAGCAGCCTACGAGCGGGAGGGAGAGAGACCCAGTACTTC.

The chain couples TRBV7-9 to TRBJ2-1, with D possibly TRBD2 on 5 matching bases. The germline gives CDR1 SEHNR, CDR2 FQNEAQ (reference sequence). With 4 bases removed from V and 0 bases from J, the gap between germline ends came to 16 bases. The CDR3 totals 17 residues. The CDR3 loop reads CASSSTILGSSYNEQFF. The CDR3 DNA reads TGTGCCAGCAGCTCAACCATCCTTGGGAGCTCCTACAATGAGCAGTTCTTC.

This chain links TRBV29-1 with TRBJ1-1; no definite D call. The CDR3 contains 11 residues. Germline values: CDR1 SQVTM, CDR2 ANQGSEA. CDR3 region: CMATANTEAFF. CDR3 bases: TGCATGGCAACAGCGAACACTGAAGCTTTCTTT.